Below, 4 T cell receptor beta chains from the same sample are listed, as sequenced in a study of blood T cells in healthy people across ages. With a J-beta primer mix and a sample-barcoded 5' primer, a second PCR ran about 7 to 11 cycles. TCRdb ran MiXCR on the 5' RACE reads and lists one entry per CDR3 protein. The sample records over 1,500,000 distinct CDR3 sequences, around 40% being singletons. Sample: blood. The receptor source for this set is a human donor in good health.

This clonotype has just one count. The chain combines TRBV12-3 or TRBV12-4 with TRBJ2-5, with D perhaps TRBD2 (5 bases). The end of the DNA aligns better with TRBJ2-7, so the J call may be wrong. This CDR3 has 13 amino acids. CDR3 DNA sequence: TGTGCCAACAGCCCGGACTCAAACTACGAGCAGTACTTC. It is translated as CANSPDSNYEQYF.

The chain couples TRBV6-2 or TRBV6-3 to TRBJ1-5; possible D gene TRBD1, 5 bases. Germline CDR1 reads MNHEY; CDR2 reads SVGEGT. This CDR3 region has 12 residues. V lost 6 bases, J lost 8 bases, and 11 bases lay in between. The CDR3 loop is CASRSRVEPQHF. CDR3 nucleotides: TGTGCCAGCAGGTCCAGGGTTGAGCCCCAGCATTTT.

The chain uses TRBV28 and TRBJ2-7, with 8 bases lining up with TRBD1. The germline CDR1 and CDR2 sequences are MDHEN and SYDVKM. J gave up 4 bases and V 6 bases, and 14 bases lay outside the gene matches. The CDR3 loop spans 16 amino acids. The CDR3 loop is CASSPYKTGVKYEQYF. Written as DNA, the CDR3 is TGTGCCAGCAGCCCTTATAAGACAGGGGTCAAGTACGAGCAGTACTTC.

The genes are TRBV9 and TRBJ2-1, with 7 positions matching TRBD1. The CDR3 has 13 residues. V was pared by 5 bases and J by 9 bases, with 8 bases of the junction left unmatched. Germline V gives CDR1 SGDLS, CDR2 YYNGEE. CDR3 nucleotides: TGTGCCAGCAGTGACAGGGTAGGGCTTGAGCAGTTCTTC. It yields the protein CASSDRVGLEQFF.